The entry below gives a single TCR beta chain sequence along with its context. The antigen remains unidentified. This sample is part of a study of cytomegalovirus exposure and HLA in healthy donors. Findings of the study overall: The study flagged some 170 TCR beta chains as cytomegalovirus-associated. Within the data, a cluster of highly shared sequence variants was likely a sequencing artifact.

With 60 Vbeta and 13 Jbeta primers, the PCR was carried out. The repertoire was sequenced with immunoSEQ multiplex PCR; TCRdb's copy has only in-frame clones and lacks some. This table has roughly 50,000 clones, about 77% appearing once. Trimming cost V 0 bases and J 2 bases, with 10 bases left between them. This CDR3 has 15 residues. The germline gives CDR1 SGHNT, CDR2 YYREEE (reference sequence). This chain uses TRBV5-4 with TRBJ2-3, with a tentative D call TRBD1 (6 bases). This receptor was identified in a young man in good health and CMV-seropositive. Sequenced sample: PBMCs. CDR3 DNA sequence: TGTGCCAGCAGCTTGGCAGGGGTACTCACAGATACGCAGTATTTT. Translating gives CASSLAGVLTDTQYF.